This passage covers 17 T cell receptor beta chains from one sample sequenced in a study of Graves' ophthalmopathy and Graves' hyperthyroidism. The TCR beta CDR3 regions underwent amplification from RNA transcripts. First-round RT-PCR employed HTBI primers, with a second-round multiplex PCR after it. A single record per CDR3 protein comes from TCRdb applying MiXCR to the multiplex PCR reads. The data show around 600,000 distinct CDR3 sequences, about two fifths seen once. The specimen sequenced was peripheral blood. The receptors derive from an adult man with Graves' ophthalmopathy.

This rearrangement joins TRBV6-5 to TRBJ2-5, with TRBD2 matching 13 bases. Per germline, CDR1 MNHEY and CDR2 SVGAGI. The CDR3 length is 16 residues. Trimming cost V 5 bases and J 0 bases; bases outside gene matches: 3. The CDR3 is CASSKGTSGDQETQYF. As DNA, the CDR3 is TGTGCCAGCAGTAAAGGGACTAGCGGGGACCAAGAGACCCAGTACTTC.

The chain combines TRBV2 with TRBJ1-1; TRBD1 aligns across 10 bases. Unmatched junction bases numbered 14, after V lost 11 bases and J lost 5 bases. Germline V gene sequence: CDR1 SNHLY, CDR2 FYNNEI. The CDR3 is 15 residues long. CDR3 residues: CAHSSGQGMRTEAFF. As DNA, the CDR3 is TGTGCCCACAGCTCGGGACAGGGGATGCGGACTGAAGCTTTCTTT.

This sequence joins TRBV10-3 and TRBJ2-2; D may match TRBD1 or TRBD2 (6 bases each). CDR3 length: 16 residues. Germline CDR1 reads ENHRY; CDR2 reads SYGVKD. The V and J ends lost 10 bases and 7 bases respectively, with 25 bases between them. CDR3 sequence reads: CASRPLGGVDIGELFF. The CDR3 DNA reads as TGTGCCAGCAGGCCCCTGGGGGGCGTTGATATCGGGGAGCTGTTTTTT.

The chain links TRBV25-1 to TRBJ2-7; the D call may be TRBD1 or TRBD2 (5 bases each). Germline V gives CDR1 MGHDK, CDR2 SYGVNS. CDR3 size: 15 residues. Trimming stripped 6 bases from V and 5 bases from J, with 20 bases between. CDR3 DNA: TGTGCCAGCAGCCAAGTAGAGGGGATGGAGGACGAGCAGTACTTC. Its protein is CASSQVEGMEDEQYF.

V usage is TRBV12-3 or TRBV12-4 and J usage is TRBJ1-1, with TRBD1 identical over 7 bases. This CDR3 contains 16 residues. V lost 6 bases to trimming and J lost 5 bases; unmatched junction nucleotides: 15. In DNA, the CDR3 is TGTGCCAGCAGGGGAGCGGGGCCGAGACAGGGAACTGAAGCTTTCTTT. This gives the protein CASRGAGPRQGTEAFF.

In this sample, this clonotype turned up a few times. The chain is built from TRBV12-5 and TRBJ2-7; 7 bases map to TRBD1. The J segment lost 3 bases and the V segment lost 6 bases, leaving 11 bases of the junction unmatched. Per germline, CDR1 LGHNT and CDR2 FRNRAP. CDR3 size: 15 residues. CDR3 sequence reads: CASGTLTGWNYEQYF. CDR3 in DNA: TGTGCTAGTGGAACCCTGACAGGGTGGAACTACGAGCAGTACTTC.

This clonotype showed up just a few times. The gene calls are TRBV30 and TRBJ2-5; D gene uncertain. V was shortened by 5 bases and J by 2 bases, with 12 bases between the two germline ends. The CDR3 has 13 residues. The germline V gene has CDR1 GTSNPN and CDR2 SVGIG (reference sequence). In DNA form, the CDR3 reads TGTGCCTGGTACGGAGAGGATCAAGAGACCCAGTACTTC. This encodes CAWYGEDQETQYF.

Many counts were recorded for this clonotype. The chain has TRBV29-1 and TRBJ2-7; perhaps TRBD1 as D (5 bases). V was trimmed by 2 bases and J by 3 bases, leaving 5 bases between them. The CDR3 consists of 11 residues. In germline, CDR1 is SQVTM, CDR2 ANQGSEA. The CDR3 region has the DNA TGCAGCGTTGAACAGGGCTACGAGCAGTACTTC. It yields the protein CSVEQGYEQYF.

This clonotype was seen repeatedly, ten times or more. The chain carries TRBV5-1 and TRBJ1-6; a possible D gene is TRBD1 (5 bases). The CDR3 extends over 15 amino acids. The germline V gene encodes CDR1 SGHRS and CDR2 YFSETQ. V was cut by 7 bases and J by 8 bases, with 19 bases left in between. CDR3 nucleotides: TGCGCCAGCTCCGAGATCCGCAGAGGGGATTCACCCCTCCACTTT. Protein: CASSEIRRGDSPLHF.

This clonotype was found many times. The rearrangement links TRBV7-9 to TRBJ1-1; D is unclear. Germline CDR1 and CDR2: SEHNR and FQNEAQ (reference sequence). The CDR3 has 14 residues. Deletions cut 5 bases from V and 0 bases from J, with 10 bases between. CDR3 DNA sequence: TGTGCCAGCAGCCCAAGCCGGTTGAACACTGAAGCTTTCTTT. It translates to CASSPSRLNTEAFF.

This clonotype was observed at least ten times. The chain combines TRBV10-3 with TRBJ1-1, with D uncertain. Germline V gene sequence: CDR1 ENHRY, CDR2 SYGVKD. This CDR3 is built from 13 residues. Trimming stripped 7 bases from V and 3 bases from J, with 12 bases between. Written as DNA, the CDR3 is TGTGCCATCAAGGGAGCGTTGGACACTGAAGCTTTCTTT. Protein sequence: CAIKGALDTEAFF.

The table lists this clonotype with a few counts. A single base separates this from a much larger clone, so it may be a read error. The V call is TRBV19, the J call TRBJ2-5, with D unresolved. This CDR3 is 14 amino acids long. Germline V gene lookup returns CDR1 LNHDA and CDR2 SQIVND (reference sequence). The CDR3 DNA reads as TGTGCCAGTAGTATGGTAACCCAACAAGAGGCCCAGTACTTC. The encoded protein is CASSMVTQQEAQYF.

Only one count was recorded for this clonotype. V is TRBV20-1 and J is TRBJ2-7; 9 nucleotides agree with TRBD1. CDR1 is DFQATT, CDR2 SNEGSKA, per germline (reference sequence). V lost 4 bases and J lost 0; bases outside the gene matches: 10. The CDR3 length is 16 residues. The CDR3 here is CSAILWTGDSSYEQYF. CDR3 nucleotides: TGCAGTGCTATACTGTGGACAGGGGACTCCTCCTACGAGCAGTACTTC.

This clonotype was seen many times. The chain carries TRBV29-1 and TRBJ1-1; the D gene is possibly TRBD1 (5 bases). Germline CDR1 and CDR2: SQVTM and ANQGSEA. V lost 6 bases and J 1 base, leaving 18 bases between the germline ends. CDR3 length: 15 residues. The CDR3 sequence is CSVEPSGHTNTEAFF. The CDR3 DNA follows: TGCAGCGTCGAACCGAGCGGACACACGAACACTGAAGCTTTCTTT.

The rearrangement joins TRBV7-9 to TRBJ2-3; TRBD1 or TRBD2 may be the D gene (5 bases each). V lost 3 bases to trimming and J lost 0 bases, with 16 bases between them. The germline V gene encodes CDR1 SEHNR and CDR2 FQNEAQ (reference sequence). The CDR3 is 17 residues long. DNA of the CDR3: TGTGCCAGCAGCTTTCGGAGGAGGCAGGGAAGCACAGATACGCAGTATTTT. Residues: CASSFRRRQGSTDTQYF. Combining the CDR3 with reference TRBV7-9 and TRBJ2-3 gives the whole variable domain DTGVSQNPRHKITKRGQNVTFRCDPISEHNRLYWYRQTLGQGPEFLTYFQNEAQLEKSRLLSDRFSAERPKGSFSTLEIQRTEQGDSAMYLCASSFRRRQGSTDTQYFGPGTRLTVL.

This clonotype has ten or more counts. The CDR3, as DNA: TGTGCCAGCAGCTTAGGCCAGGAAAATGAAAAACTGTTTTTT. It specifies CASSLGQENEKLFF. V usage is TRBV7-9 and J usage is TRBJ1-4; D is unresolved. The V end was cut by 1 base, the J end by 5 bases, with 8 bases between. The CDR3 runs to 14 residues. From germline, CDR1 is SEHNR and CDR2 FQNEAQ (reference sequence).

J is TRBJ2-5 and V is TRBV9; 7 nucleotides align to TRBD1. This CDR3 region has 15 residues. With V trimmed by 7 bases and J by 0 bases, 9 bases remained unmatched. Germline CDR1 reads SGDLS; CDR2 reads YYNGEE. The DNA of the CDR3 is TGTGCCAGCCGCAGGGGGTTCGGGTACCAAGAGACCCAGTACTTC. Translation: CASRRGFGYQETQYF.